One and the same sample provided the 18 T cell receptor beta chains below, sequenced in a study of blood T cell repertoires in COVID-19. TCRdb's table, derived via immunoSEQ multiplex PCR, lists solely in-frame clones and lacks some. The sample lists over 90,000 clones, around two thirds occurring once. The sequencing sample was made of peripheral blood. The receptors were gathered from a man aged 65 to 85 with COVID-19, enrolled during active disease.

The rearrangement uses TRBV30 and TRBJ1-5; TRBD1 agrees at 10 bases. V lost 2 bases and J lost 0; bases outside the gene matches: 16. The CDR3 covers 20 residues. Germline assignment: CDR1 GTSNPN and CDR2 SVGIG (reference sequence). The CDR3 here is CAWSTPRWGQGTYSNQPQHF. The CDR3 nucleotides read TGTGCCTGGAGTACTCCACGTTGGGGACAGGGGACTTATAGCAATCAGCCCCAGCATTTT.

This clone has only one observation. The rearrangement joins TRBV5-1 to TRBJ2-1, with a possible D match to TRBD2 (6 bases). Germline-derived CDR1 and CDR2 are SGHRS and YFSETQ. CDR3 length equals 12 residues. Trimming shortened V by 4 bases and J by 7 bases, and 9 bases separated the two germline ends. CDR3 DNA: TGCGCCAGCAGCACGGGACTTAATGAGCAGTTCTTC. Translated, it gives CASSTGLNEQFF. The complete variable domain, with remaining parts taken from reference TRBV5-1 and TRBJ2-1, reads KAGVTQTPRYLIKTRGQQVTLSCSPISGHRSVSWYQQTPGQGLQFLFEYFSETQRNKGNFPGRFSGRQFSNSRSEMNVSTLELGDSALYLCASSTGLNEQFFGPGTRLTVL.

This chain connects TRBV7-9 to TRBJ2-7; D may be TRBD1 (5 bases). V was trimmed by 7 bases and J by 2 bases, leaving 24 bases between them. Germline loops: CDR1 SEHNR, CDR2 FQNEAQ (reference sequence). The CDR3 loop spans 17 amino acids. CDR3 nucleotides: TGTGCCAGCACCTATTGGCCCTCGGGCAGGGATACCTACGAGCAGTACTTC. Its translation is CASTYWPSGRDTYEQYF.

This chain uses TRBV5-1 with TRBJ1-6; TRBD1 matches at 9 bases. With 1 base clipped from V and 5 bases from J, the junction kept 1 base outside the gene matches. Germline V CDR1 and CDR2: SGHRS, YFSETQ. The CDR3 is made up of 15 amino acids. The CDR3 here is CASSLRTGDNSPLHF. The DNA of the CDR3 is TGCGCCAGCAGCTTGAGGACAGGGGATAATTCACCCCTCCACTTT.

The chain uses TRBV25-1 and TRBJ1-1, with 7 bases fitting TRBD1. The J segment lost 1 base and the V segment lost 5 bases, leaving 4 bases of the junction unmatched. Germline CDR1 reads MGHDK; CDR2 reads SYGVNS. This CDR3 has 14 amino acids. The CDR3 here is CASSPHRGNTEAFF. The CDR3 nucleotides read TGTGCCAGCAGTCCCCACAGGGGGAACACTGAAGCTTTCTTT.

J is TRBJ1-1 and V is TRBV27; D possibly corresponds to TRBD1 (5 bases). The CDR3 covers 14 residues. V lost 1 base and J lost 4, with 10 bases in between. Germline V gene lookup returns CDR1 MNHEY and CDR2 SMNVEV (reference sequence). This chain's CDR3 is CASSLWGEGTEAFF. The CDR3 coding sequence is TGTGCCAGCAGTTTATGGGGGGAGGGCACTGAAGCTTTCTTT.

The rearrangement uses TRBV30 and TRBJ1-5; D may be TRBD1 (6 bases). The CDR3 runs to 13 residues. CDR1 is GTSNPN and CDR2 is SVGIG in the germline V gene (reference sequence). V dropped 4 bases and J dropped 8 bases, with 15 bases sitting between them. CDR3 region: CAWNQGPYEPQHF. The DNA for the CDR3 is TGTGCCTGGAATCAGGGGCCATATGAGCCCCAGCATTTT.

The genes are TRBV27 and TRBJ1-5; 8 positions match TRBD1. Per germline, CDR1 MNHEY and CDR2 SMNVEV (reference sequence). Germline trimming cut 2 bases from V and 2 bases from J; bases unmatched to any gene: 2. The CDR3 is made up of 15 amino acids. The CDR3 loop reads CASSLTTGGNQPQHF. The CDR3 DNA reads TGTGCCAGCAGTTTAACGACAGGGGGCAATCAGCCCCAGCATTTT.

The chain is built from TRBV29-1 and TRBJ1-1; D unclear. Germline CDR1 is SQVTM and CDR2 is ANQGSEA. Deletions cut 7 bases from V and 0 bases from J, with 9 bases between. This CDR3 is 12 amino acids long. As DNA, the CDR3 is TGCAGCGCCCGCGGGGTGAACACTGAAGCTTTCTTT. Protein sequence: CSARGVNTEAFF.

The genes are TRBV18 and TRBJ1-4; D may be TRBD1 (5 bases). With 6 bases removed from V and 3 bases from J, the gap between germline ends came to 14 bases. Germline loops: CDR1 KGHSH, CDR2 LQKENI. The CDR3 is 15 amino acids. The chain's CDR3 is CASSRTRAANEKLFF. CDR3 nucleotides: TGTGCCAGCTCGAGAACCAGGGCGGCTAATGAAAAACTGTTTTTT.

For this clone: One end of the junction fails to match germline, which may point to a read error. The chain combines TRBV7-9 with TRBJ2-2, with no clear D. In germline, CDR1 is SEHNR, CDR2 FQNEAQ (reference sequence). The CDR3 loop spans 15 amino acids. CDR3 nucleotide sequence: TGTGCCAGCAGTTTAGGGTCAGGGAACACCGGGGAGCTGTTTTTT. This sequence encodes CASSLGSGNTGELFF.

The chain employs TRBV5-1 and TRBJ1-3; D ambiguous. The germline CDR1 and CDR2 sequences are SGHRS and YFSETQ. The CDR3 length is 13 residues. Trimming shortened V by 4 bases and J by 0 bases, and 5 bases separated the two germline ends. The CDR3 is CASSPYSGNTIYF. The DNA for the CDR3 is TGCGCCAGCAGCCCTTACTCTGGAAACACCATATATTTT. Full variable domain (missing parts from reference TRBV5-1 and TRBJ1-3): KAGVTQTPRYLIKTRGQQVTLSCSPISGHRSVSWYQQTPGQGLQFLFEYFSETQRNKGNFPGRFSGRQFSNSRSEMNVSTLELGDSALYLCASSPYSGNTIYFGEGSWLTVV.

In its sample, this clone was seen many times. The gene calls are TRBV10-3 and TRBJ1-1; D remains ambiguous. The CDR3 is 15 amino acids. Per germline, CDR1 ENHRY and CDR2 SYGVKD. V was shortened by 3 bases and J by 0 bases, with 11 bases between the two germline ends. As DNA, the CDR3 is TGTGCCATCAGTGACCCCACGGGTATGAACACTGAAGCTTTCTTT. Translating gives CAISDPTGMNTEAFF.

There are a few counts of this clone. The chain has TRBV11-1 and TRBJ2-7; D unresolved. This CDR3 contains 14 residues. The V end lost 2 bases, the J end lost 4 bases, and 12 bases lay between the germline ends. The V gene's germline CDR1 is SGHAT and CDR2 FQDESV (reference sequence). The CDR3 region has the DNA TGTGCCAGCAGCTTACTGTTCAGTCAGTACGAGCAGTACTTC. As protein: CASSLLFSQYEQYF.

This chain connects TRBV28 to TRBJ2-3; D gene uncertain. This CDR3 region has 13 residues. Germline V gene sequence: CDR1 MDHEN, CDR2 SYDVKM. V was clipped by 7 bases and J by 2 bases, with 10 bases between them. CDR3 protein: CASTEVSTDTQYF. CDR3 in DNA: TGTGCCAGCACTGAGGTCTCCACAGATACGCAGTATTTT.

The chain links TRBV6-4 to TRBJ2-1; 10 nucleotides match TRBD2. The CDR3 covers 14 residues. Germline V lookup: CDR1 MRHNA, CDR2 SNTAGT. V lost 8 bases to trimming and J lost 5 bases; unmatched junction nucleotides: 6. CDR3 residues: CASGRTSGHNEQFF. DNA of the CDR3: TGTGCCAGCGGTCGGACTAGCGGACACAATGAGCAGTTCTTC.

J is TRBJ2-1 and V is TRBV27, with D perhaps matching TRBD2 (5 bases). This CDR3 comprises 16 residues. Trimming shortened V by 0 bases and J by 6 bases, and 15 bases separated the two germline ends. Per the germline V gene, CDR1 is MNHEY and CDR2 is SMNVEV (reference sequence). Here the CDR3 DNA reads TGTGCCAGCAGTTTATCGGCACCGGAAGGGAGCAATGAGCAGTTCTTC. Protein: CASSLSAPEGSNEQFF.

This clone was counted a few times. This chain uses TRBV6-1 with TRBJ1-2, with a tentative D call TRBD1 (5 bases). Trimming stripped 6 bases from V and 5 bases from J, with 13 bases between. From germline, CDR1 is MNHNS and CDR2 SASEGT. The length of the CDR3 is 13 residues. CDR3 in DNA: TGTGCCAGCAGCATAGACAGTGAATATGGCTACACCTTC. This codes for CASSIDSEYGYTF.